This TCR beta chain was sequenced for a study of T cells in Graves' hyperthyroidism and ophthalmopathy. Germline-derived CDR1 and CDR2 are MNHEY and SVGEGT. V lost 8 bases to trimming and J lost 5 bases, with 17 bases between them. The CDR3 covers 14 residues. The source material, RNA transcripts, was used to amplify TCR beta CDR3 regions. A first-round RT-PCR of the TCR CDR3 used the HTBI primer set. TCRdb re-analysed the multiplex PCR reads in MiXCR, keeping a single row per CDR3 protein. The profile shows over 300,000 distinct CDR3 sequences, about 15% of them singletons. Only one count was recorded for this clonotype. The antigen remains undetermined. Fresh peripheral blood, 10 ml, was the source of the PBMCs. General study findings and limits: Blood samples included most of the expanded thyroid clonotypes exceeding 0.001.

The chain links TRBV6-2 or TRBV6-3 to TRBJ2-3; D ambiguous. This receptor was identified in a woman in her sixties or seventies with Graves' hyperthyroidism. The sequenced material came from blood. CDR3 amino acids: CASQRTTLRDTQYF. The DNA of the CDR3 is TGTGCCAGCCAACGAACGACCTTACGAGATACGCAGTATTTT.